These 31 T cell receptor beta chains originate from one sample sequenced in a study of B cell selection in AIRE deficiency (dated by TCRdb to the late 2010s). Conventional CD4 T cells were sorted as cells that were CD4+CD127+. Receptor libraries were prepared by the immunoSEQ multiplex PCR assay. Here the immuneACCESS table is served through TCRdb, limited to in-frame sequences with V and J called. Missing clones are a known gap in these copies; in checked studies unresolved V genes cover under half, and the rest lacks a known reason. Present in this sample are some 25,000 clones, 95% to 96% of which were seen just once. The ten largest clones take up approximately 0.25% of the sample. Sequenced: CD4+CD127+ conventional T cells sorted from PBMCs. These receptors all stem from a human donor in good health.

The J gene is TRBJ1-2, the V gene TRBV7-2; D is uncertain. The germline gives CDR1 SGHTA, CDR2 FQGNSA. This CDR3 has 15 amino acids. V was trimmed by 3 bases and J by 5 bases, leaving 16 bases between them. The chain's CDR3 is CASSFTYSGWYGYTF. CDR3 DNA sequence: TGTGCCAGCAGCTTTACCTATTCTGGTTGGTATGGCTACACCTTC.

V and J are TRBV27 and TRBJ2-1, with TRBD2 matching 15 bases. V lost 3 bases, J lost 0 bases, and 3 bases stayed unmatched. The germline CDR1 and CDR2 sequences are MNHEY and SMNVEV (reference sequence). This CDR3 has 18 residues. The CDR3 sequence: CASSFRTSGRGSYNEQFF. As DNA, the CDR3 is TGTGCCAGCAGTTTTCGGACTAGCGGGAGGGGCTCCTACAATGAGCAGTTCTTC.

The genes are TRBV19 and TRBJ2-3; tentatively, D is TRBD1 (5 bases). Germline CDR1 reads LNHDA; CDR2 reads SQIVND (reference sequence). The CDR3 covers 12 residues. Deletions cut 1 base from V and 10 bases from J, with 9 bases between. The CDR3 loop reads CASSIGGGAQYF. The DNA for the CDR3 is TGTGCCAGTAGTATAGGGGGCGGTGCGCAGTATTTT.

J is TRBJ1-5 and V is TRBV5-1; no definite D call. The CDR3 runs to 13 residues. Germline CDR1 reads SGHRS; CDR2 reads YFSETQ. The V and J ends lost 0 bases and 9 bases respectively, with 10 bases between them. Here the CDR3 reads CASSLEFAGPQHF. CDR3 DNA: TGCGCCAGCAGCTTGGAGTTTGCGGGGCCCCAGCATTTT.

The rearrangement links TRBV5-4 to TRBJ2-1; weak D call: TRBD1 (5 bases). The CDR3 covers 15 residues. Germline loops: CDR1 SGHNT, CDR2 YYREEE (reference sequence). V lost 0 bases to trimming and J lost 2 bases, with 9 bases between them. CDR3 in DNA: TGTGCCAGCAGCTTGGCGGGCAGGGCCTACAATGAGCAGTTCTTC. Its translation: CASSLAGRAYNEQFF.

This clone has a single count. The chain combines TRBV28 with TRBJ1-1; weak D call: TRBD1 (6 bases). CDR3 length: 15 amino acids. Germline V gene lookup returns CDR1 MDHEN and CDR2 SYDVKM. V was clipped by 2 bases and J by 5 bases, with 15 bases between them. CDR3 coding DNA: TGTGCCAGCAGTTTAGGAGGGGGTGGGTATACTGAAGCTTTCTTT. Translating gives CASSLGGGGYTEAFF.

This clone appeared a few times. The chain recombines TRBV6-1 with TRBJ2-7; no clear D gene. V lost 7 bases, J lost 1 base, and 14 bases lay in between. Germline CDR1 and CDR2: MNHNS and SASEGT. The CDR3 is 14 residues long. This CDR3 is CASMKQPTSYEQYF. The DNA of the CDR3 is TGTGCCAGCATGAAGCAGCCTACATCCTACGAGCAGTACTTC.

CDR3 DNA sequence: TGTGCCAGCTCAGCGCCCGGGACCAGCTACGAGCAGTACTTC. Its protein is CASSAPGTSYEQYF. The V gene is TRBV18, the J gene TRBJ2-7, with D possibly being TRBD1 or TRBD2 (5 bases each). Germline lookup yields CDR1 KGHSH and CDR2 LQKENI. The CDR3 loop spans 14 amino acids. The V end was cut by 5 bases, the J end by 3 bases, with 14 bases between.

A single count supports this clone. V and J are TRBV5-1 and TRBJ2-5, with 9 bases lining up with TRBD1. The DNA end is more similar to TRBJ2-7, so the J call may be wrong. CDR3 length equals 14 residues. Germline V lookup: CDR1 SGHRS, CDR2 YFSETQ. The CDR3 DNA follows: TGCGCCAGCAGCTTGAACAGGGGGCTCTACGAGCAGTACTTC. It yields the protein CASSLNRGLYEQYF.

The rearrangement joins TRBV30 to TRBJ2-2, with 14 bases that match TRBD2. This CDR3 contains 16 residues. CDR1 and CDR2 (germline): GTSNPN, SVGIG (reference sequence). V was clipped by 4 bases and J by 5 bases; unmatched bases: 6. CDR3: CAWTGLAGVETGELFF. The CDR3 DNA is TGTGCCTGGACGGGACTAGCGGGAGTGGAAACCGGGGAGCTGTTTTTT.

The V and J genes are TRBV19 and TRBJ2-3, with D perhaps TRBD2 (5 bases). Per the germline V gene, CDR1 is LNHDA and CDR2 is SQIVND (reference sequence). This CDR3 spans 14 amino acids. V was trimmed by 1 base and J by 6 bases, leaving 11 bases between them. The DNA of the CDR3 is TGTGCCAGTAGTATAGCGGTCGGGGTGGATACGCAGTATTTT. This encodes CASSIAVGVDTQYF.

The rearrangement links TRBV5-4 to TRBJ2-2; TRBD1 aligns across 8 bases. Per the germline V gene, CDR1 is SGHNT and CDR2 is YYREEE (reference sequence). This CDR3 spans 17 amino acids. The V and J ends lost 0 bases and 5 bases, in that order; junction bases with no gene match: 9. The CDR3 coding sequence is TGTGCCAGCAGCTTGGGCCCCGACAGGGGACGGACCGGGGAGCTGTTTTTT. Protein sequence: CASSLGPDRGRTGELFF.

This clone was counted once. The chain links TRBV10-3 to TRBJ1-1; D ambiguous. The germline CDR1 and CDR2 sequences are ENHRY and SYGVKD. Deletions cut 2 bases from V and 1 base from J, with 8 bases between. This CDR3 spans 14 amino acids. The CDR3 loop reads CAISEDLENTEAFF. In DNA form, the CDR3 reads TGTGCCATCAGTGAGGACCTCGAGAACACTGAAGCTTTCTTT.

This chain's CDR3 is CASRTSWGASRGYTF. CDR3 bases: TGTGCCAGCAGGACGTCCTGGGGGGCCTCGCGTGGCTACACCTTC. The rearrangement links TRBV7-9 to TRBJ1-2, with D perhaps TRBD1 (6 bases). V lost 6 bases and J lost 7, with 21 bases in between. This CDR3 contains 15 residues. Per the germline V gene, CDR1 is SEHNR and CDR2 is FQNEAQ (reference sequence).

The V call is TRBV19, the J call TRBJ1-2; 7 nucleotides match TRBD1. CDR1 and CDR2 (germline): LNHDA, SQIVND (reference sequence). V trimming: 4 bases; J trimming: 3 bases; junction bases outside the gene matches: 5. The CDR3 is made up of 14 amino acids. As DNA, the CDR3 is TGTGCCAGTAGTAAGGGACAGATATACTATGGCTACACCTTC. Its translation: CASSKGQIYYGYTF.

The V gene is TRBV10-3, the J gene TRBJ2-7; tentatively, D is TRBD1 (6 bases). CDR1 and CDR2 from the germline V gene are ENHRY and SYGVKD. There are 14 residues in the CDR3. Trimming removed 3 bases from V and 6 bases from J, with 15 bases in between. This chain's CDR3 is CAISDEQGMGEQYF. In DNA, the CDR3 is TGTGCCATCAGTGACGAACAGGGAATGGGCGAGCAGTACTTC.

The V call is TRBV6-5, the J call TRBJ2-7; 7 bases match TRBD2. The CDR3 totals 16 residues. Germline V gene sequence: CDR1 MNHEY, CDR2 SVGAGI. The V segment lost 0 bases and the J segment 4 bases; nucleotides outside the gene matches: 9. CDR3 bases: TGTGCCAGCAGTTACTCCACCGGGACTAAACGTTACGAGCAGTACTTC. Its protein is CASSYSTGTKRYEQYF.

The rearrangement uses TRBV5-4 and TRBJ2-5; 8 bases are a match to TRBD1. The CDR3 consists of 15 residues. Germline lookup yields CDR1 SGHNT and CDR2 YYREEE (reference sequence). The trim removed 1 base at V and 2 bases at J, leaving 4 bases unmatched. This CDR3 reads CASSLPRTGQETQYF. As DNA, the CDR3 is TGTGCCAGCAGCTTGCCCCGGACAGGGCAAGAGACCCAGTACTTC.

The V gene is TRBV13, the J gene TRBJ2-3; TRBD2 might be the D (5 bases). This CDR3 region has 14 residues. CDR1 is PRHDT, CDR2 FYEKMQ, per germline (reference sequence). The V end lost 5 bases, the J end lost 4 bases, and 13 bases lay between the germline ends. The CDR3 spells CASSTVGVADTQYF. CDR3 coding DNA: TGTGCCAGCAGCACAGTCGGGGTAGCAGATACGCAGTATTTT.

The CDR3 sequence: CASSPRLASTDTQYF. CDR3 sequence (DNA): TGTGCCAGCAGTCCCAGGTTGGCTAGCACAGATACGCAGTATTTT. V gene TRBV27 combines with J gene TRBJ2-3; D is undetermined. V was shortened by 5 bases and J by 0 bases, with 12 bases between the two germline ends. The CDR3 extends over 15 amino acids. Germline V gene sequence: CDR1 MNHEY, CDR2 SMNVEV (reference sequence).

The genes are TRBV6-1 and TRBJ1-3; D unresolved. V lost 3 bases, J lost 0 bases, and 15 bases lay in between. This CDR3 has 17 residues. Germline loops: CDR1 MNHNS, CDR2 SASEGT. As DNA, the CDR3 is TGTGCCAGCAGTGAGTCGCTAGCCCGTTTCTCTGGAAACACCATATATTTT. It encodes CASSESLARFSGNTIYF.

This chain joins TRBV5-4 and TRBJ1-2, with 11 positions matching TRBD1. Per germline, CDR1 SGHNT and CDR2 YYREEE (reference sequence). V lost 4 bases, J lost 4 bases, and 3 bases stayed unmatched. The CDR3 extends over 14 amino acids. This CDR3 is CASSGTGGGYGYTF. DNA of the CDR3: TGTGCCAGCAGCGGGACAGGGGGGGGCTATGGCTACACCTTC.

The chain is built from TRBV7-3 and TRBJ2-3, with 10 bases that match TRBD2. This CDR3 comprises 16 residues. CDR1 and CDR2 from the germline V gene are SGHTA and FQGTGA. Trimming at V came to 5 bases and at J to 1 base, leaving 6 bases not matched to a gene. The CDR3 DNA reads as TGTGCCAGCAGCCCAAGCGGGGGGGTACGCACAGATACGCAGTATTTT. This encodes CASSPSGGVRTDTQYF.

The chain joins TRBV7-9 to TRBJ2-1, with D perhaps TRBD1 or TRBD2 (5 bases each). Trimming took off 2 bases at V and 0 bases at J, with 11 bases between the two ends. Looked up from germline, CDR1 is SEHNR and CDR2 is FQNEAQ (reference sequence). The CDR3 totals 16 residues. As DNA, the CDR3 is TGTGCCAGCAGCTTACGACAGCGGCTCTCCTACAATGAGCAGTTCTTC. Protein sequence: CASSLRQRLSYNEQFF.

This clone showed up just once. The chain joins TRBV9 to TRBJ2-3; the match to TRBD2 covers 9 bases. The CDR3 spans 15 residues. Germline CDR1 reads SGDLS; CDR2 reads YYNGEE. The junction had 2 bases not matched to a gene; V was cut back by 0 bases and J by 3 bases. CDR3 sequence (DNA): TGTGCCAGCAGCGTAGCTAGCGGGGTAACAGATACGCAGTATTTT. Translation gives CASSVASGVTDTQYF.

The genes are TRBV2 and TRBJ2-4; 7 bases are a match to TRBD1. Germline V CDR1 and CDR2: SNHLY, FYNNEI. This CDR3 has 14 residues. V dropped 5 bases and J dropped 6; count of bases not matched to a gene: 7. The CDR3: CASSLQGVGNIQYF. The CDR3 nucleotides read TGTGCCAGCAGTCTCCAGGGGGTGGGAAACATTCAGTACTTC. Combining the CDR3 with reference TRBV2 and TRBJ2-4 gives the whole variable domain EPEVTQTPSHQVTQMGQEVILRCVPISNHLYFYWYRQILGQKVEFLVSFYNNEISEKSEIFDDQFSVERPDGSNFTLKIRSTKLEDSAMYFCASSLQGVGNIQYFGAGTRLSVL.

The V gene is TRBV9, the J gene TRBJ2-5, with unresolved D. The CDR3 sequence is 13 residues long. The V and J ends lost 0 bases and 1 base respectively, with 4 bases between them. CDR1 and CDR2 from the germline V gene are SGDLS and YYNGEE. CDR3: CASSVAGQETQYF. CDR3 coding DNA: TGTGCCAGCAGCGTAGCCGGCCAAGAGACCCAGTACTTC.

The CDR3 protein is CASRLAAGDTYEQYF. The CDR3 nucleotides are TGTGCCAGCAGGCTCGCCGCCGGGGATACCTACGAGCAGTACTTC. The rearrangement uses TRBV6-5 and TRBJ2-7; D is perhaps TRBD2 (5 bases). V shed 6 bases and J shed 2 bases, with 17 bases lying between them. Germline CDR1 reads MNHEY; CDR2 reads SVGAGI. The CDR3 extends over 15 amino acids.

The V and J genes are TRBV7-8 and TRBJ2-1; D remains ambiguous. Germline V lookup: CDR1 SGHVS, CDR2 FQNEAQ. The CDR3 loop spans 13 amino acids. V was trimmed by 2 bases and J by 9 bases, leaving 11 bases between them. The chain's CDR3 is CASSLLLFAEQFF. As DNA, the CDR3 is TGTGCCAGCAGCTTACTTCTATTCGCTGAGCAGTTCTTC.

The chain has TRBV5-4 and TRBJ1-3; possibly TRBD1 for D (6 bases). The CDR3 covers 15 residues. The V end was cut by 0 bases, the J end by 3 bases, with 10 bases between. Germline lookup yields CDR1 SGHNT and CDR2 YYREEE (reference sequence). CDR3 bases: TGTGCCAGCAGCTTGGAGGGGGGATTTGGAAACACCATATATTTT. This encodes CASSLEGGFGNTIYF.

The V call is TRBV19, the J call TRBJ2-7; D remains unclear. CDR1 LNHDA and CDR2 SQIVND come from the germline V gene (reference sequence). The CDR3 is 14 amino acids. Trimming pared 3 bases from V and 3 bases from J, leaving 12 bases between. CDR3 nucleotides: TGTGCCAGTAGTATCCAGCCTGGGGACTACGAGCAGTACTTC. This gives the protein CASSIQPGDYEQYF.